This T cell receptor (beta chain) was observed in a study of human T cells and chemical hapten exposure. Study background: On roughly 2 cm by roughly 2 cm of upper inner arm skin, sensitization was performed with 2% DPC. Diphenylcyclopropenone was administered weekly to the scalp of patients throughout the approximately 25-week study. Points from the study as a whole: No change in TCRs above 1 in 1000 frequency was produced by DPC sensitization. Against controls, expanded TCRs gave rise to significantly more large CDR3 similarity clusters.

Specified time point: patch test 2, 6 weeks after DPC sensitization. Treatment indicated: therapeutic diphenylcyclopropenone sensitization with weekly scalp DPC. For this clonotype: Antigen specificity is unknown.

Trimming cost V 6 bases and J 11 bases; bases outside gene matches: 14. This CDR3 is built from 14 residues. CDR1 and CDR2 from the germline V gene are MNHNS and SASEGT. TCRdb redid the calling of the RACE reads with MiXCR, one entry per CDR3 protein. This sample has 65,000 to 95,000 distinct CDR3 sequences, with 6.5% to 8.5% found just once. Material: whole blood, obtained in connection with sensitization to the hapten diphenylcyclopropenone (DPC). This chain uses TRBV6-1 with TRBJ1-1; 8 nucleotides align to TRBD1. This TCR was sampled from a woman aged 25 to 45 with alopecia areata. Some clones in this sample may be carry-over from other donors' samples. The CDR3 DNA sequence: TGTGCCAGCAGCACGTCGGGCGTGACAGGGGAGGCTTTCTTT. Translated, it gives CASSTSGVTGEAFF.